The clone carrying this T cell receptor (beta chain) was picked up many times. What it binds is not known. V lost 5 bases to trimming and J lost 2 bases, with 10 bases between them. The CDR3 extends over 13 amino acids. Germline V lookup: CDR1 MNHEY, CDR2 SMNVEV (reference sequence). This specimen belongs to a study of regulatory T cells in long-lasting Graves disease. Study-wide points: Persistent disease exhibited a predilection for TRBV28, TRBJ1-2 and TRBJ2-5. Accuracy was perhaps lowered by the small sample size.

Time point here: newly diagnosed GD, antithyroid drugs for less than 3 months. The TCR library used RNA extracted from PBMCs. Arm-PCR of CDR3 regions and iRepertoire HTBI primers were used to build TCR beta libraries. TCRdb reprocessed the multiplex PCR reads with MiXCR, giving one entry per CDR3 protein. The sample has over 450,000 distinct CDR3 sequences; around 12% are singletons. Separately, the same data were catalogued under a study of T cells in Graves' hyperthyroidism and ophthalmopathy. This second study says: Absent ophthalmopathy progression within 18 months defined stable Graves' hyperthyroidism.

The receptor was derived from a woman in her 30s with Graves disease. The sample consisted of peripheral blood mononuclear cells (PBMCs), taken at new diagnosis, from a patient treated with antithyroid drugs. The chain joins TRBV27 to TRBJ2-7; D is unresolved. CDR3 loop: CASSRDVTYEQYF. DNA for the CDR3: TGTGCCAGCAGTCGTGACGTAACCTACGAGCAGTACTTC.